Shown below are 12 T cell receptor beta chains from a single sample sequenced in a study of shared clonotypes between healthy human individuals. The method was immunoSEQ multiplex PCR; TCRdb's version includes in-frame clones alone and lacks a portion of them. The sample has some 2,000,000 clones; approximately 96% are singletons. The sample consisted of naive CD4+ T cells sorted from blood. The subset: CD45RA+ positively selected. These receptors were collected from a young man in good health.

This chain joins TRBV6-5 and TRBJ2-3, with TRBD2 matching over 9 bases. V shed 2 bases, J shed 1 base, and the junction held 4 bases outside the gene matches. This CDR3 is 16 amino acids long. The germline CDR1 and CDR2 sequences are MNHEY and SVGAGI. Written as DNA, the CDR3 is TGTGCCAGCAGTTACGGTCCTAGCGGGGGCACAGATACGCAGTATTTT. As protein: CASSYGPSGGTDTQYF.

The V gene is TRBV7-2, the J gene TRBJ2-3; 7 nucleotides agree with TRBD2. Germline V lookup: CDR1 SGHTA, CDR2 FQGNSA. This CDR3 region has 15 residues. After removal of 5 bases from V and 4 bases from J, the junction contained 9 bases not matched to a gene. The CDR3 loop is CASSLSGQGADTQYF. Written as DNA, the CDR3 is TGTGCCAGCAGCCTTAGCGGGCAAGGAGCAGATACGCAGTATTTT.

The chain employs TRBV19 and TRBJ1-1, with D unresolved. Looked up from germline, CDR1 is LNHDA and CDR2 is SQIVND (reference sequence). Trimming pared 1 base from V and 7 bases from J, leaving 16 bases between. The length of the CDR3 is 15 residues. The CDR3 spells CASSIGGLKPFEAFF. The CDR3 DNA follows: TGTGCCAGTAGTATAGGAGGTCTAAAACCCTTTGAAGCTTTCTTT.

This clone came up once. The rearrangement joins TRBV12-5 to TRBJ2-5; 7 bases agree with TRBD1. The CDR3 runs to 14 residues. The ends lost 5 bases at V and 4 bases at J; junction bases unmatched: 7. Germline V gene data show CDR1 as LGHNT and CDR2 as FRNRAP. The CDR3 loop is CASGHNRGGETQYF. CDR3 nucleotide sequence: TGTGCTAGTGGTCATAACAGGGGCGGAGAGACCCAGTACTTC.

This chain uses TRBV6-6 with TRBJ2-5; TRBD1 aligns across 9 bases. V was clipped by 6 bases and J by 5 bases; unmatched bases: 13. The CDR3 loop spans 16 amino acids. Per the germline V gene, CDR1 is MNHNY and CDR2 is SVGAGI (reference sequence). The CDR3 region is CASRITGTGSRETQYF. The CDR3 coding sequence is TGTGCCAGCAGGATAACCGGGACAGGGTCCCGGGAGACCCAGTACTTC.

This clone came up once. The identical CDR3 is also encoded by other nucleotide sequences in the sample. This chain joins TRBV5-4 and TRBJ2-3; no definite D call. Germline assignment: CDR1 SGHNT and CDR2 YYREEE (reference sequence). V lost 2 bases and J lost 2, with 6 bases in between. The CDR3 spans 13 residues. The CDR3 nucleotides are TGTGCCAGCAGCTTAGATAACACAGATACGCAGTATTTT. It yields the protein CASSLDNTDTQYF.

This rearrangement joins TRBV9 to TRBJ2-2; TRBD1 matches at 9 bases. CDR1 is SGDLS and CDR2 is YYNGEE in the germline V gene. The CDR3 has 15 amino acids. V dropped 5 bases and J dropped 1; count of bases not matched to a gene: 3. The CDR3: CASSAGQGNTGELFF. The CDR3 DNA reads TGTGCCAGCAGTGCGGGACAGGGGAACACCGGGGAGCTGTTTTTT.

As concerns this clone: Other DNA sequences in this specimen translate into the identical CDR3. V usage is TRBV30 and J usage is TRBJ2-7; D gene unclear. This CDR3 spans 12 amino acids. Germline lookup yields CDR1 GTSNPN and CDR2 SVGIG (reference sequence). The V end lost 0 bases, the J end lost 3 bases, and 6 bases lay between the germline ends. The CDR3 spells CAWSVSYYEQYF. The CDR3 nucleotides are TGTGCCTGGAGTGTAAGTTACTACGAGCAGTACTTC.

This chain connects TRBV29-1 to TRBJ2-7; no clear D. There are 13 residues in the CDR3. Germline CDR1 SQVTM, CDR2 ANQGSEA. Trimming shortened V by 4 bases and J by 0 bases, and 10 bases separated the two germline ends. In DNA, the CDR3 is TGCAGCGTTGGACCCTTCAGCTCCTACGAGCAGTACTTC. Its translation is CSVGPFSSYEQYF.

The rearrangement links TRBV28 to TRBJ2-1; D is perhaps TRBD1 (6 bases). Trimming removed 5 bases from V and 0 bases from J, with 17 bases in between. Per the germline V gene, CDR1 is MDHEN and CDR2 is SYDVKM. The CDR3 contains 17 residues. The CDR3 is CASSPRGYKISYNEQFF. CDR3 nucleotides: TGTGCCAGCAGTCCCAGGGGATACAAAATCTCCTACAATGAGCAGTTCTTC.

The gene calls are TRBV5-4 and TRBJ1-2; D is undetermined. Germline assignment: CDR1 SGHNT and CDR2 YYREEE (reference sequence). V lost 0 bases to trimming and J lost 7 bases, with 13 bases between them. The CDR3 spans 14 residues. The CDR3 loop reads CASSLAGVLGGYTF. DNA of the CDR3: TGTGCCAGCAGCTTGGCCGGGGTCCTCGGTGGCTACACCTTC.

The chain recombines TRBV19 with TRBJ2-3, with D hard to call. V lost 6 bases and J lost 6, with 7 bases in between. The length of the CDR3 is 11 residues. Germline loops: CDR1 LNHDA, CDR2 SQIVND (reference sequence). The CDR3 is CASRVRDTQYF. In nucleotides, the CDR3 is TGTGCCAGTAGAGTACGCGATACGCAGTATTTT.